These 15 T cell receptor beta chains came from one sample sequenced in a study of blood T cell repertoires in COVID-19. Assay used: immunoSEQ multiplex PCR; TCRdb lists only in-frame clones, some missing. The table has 100,000 to 150,000 clones, roughly 90% seen once; the top ten hold around 1.9%. The specimen was peripheral blood. These receptors came from a man aged 50-60 years with COVID-19, enrolled during active disease.

This chain connects TRBV7-3 to TRBJ2-1, with TRBD2 identical over 7 bases. The junction had 8 bases not matched to a gene; V was cut back by 0 bases and J by 9 bases. CDR1 is SGHTA, CDR2 FQGTGA, per germline. The CDR3 extends over 15 amino acids. CDR3 amino acids: CASSLTSRETGEQFF. CDR3 DNA sequence: TGTGCCAGCAGCTTAACCTCGCGGGAGACCGGTGAGCAGTTCTTC.

V gene TRBV10-3 combines with J gene TRBJ2-3, with TRBD2 identical over 12 bases. This CDR3 contains 17 residues. V shed 6 bases and J 0 bases; nucleotides not matched to a gene: 7. Germline CDR1 ENHRY, CDR2 SYGVKD. CDR3 sequence (DNA): TGTGCCATCAGCGCCGGACTAGCGGGAACTAGCACAGATACGCAGTATTTT. Protein product: CAISAGLAGTSTDTQYF.

The chain recombines TRBV11-2 with TRBJ2-7; TRBD2 matches 9 bases. This CDR3 has 14 amino acids. V dropped 4 bases and J dropped 3; count of bases not matched to a gene: 4. Germline V gene data show CDR1 as SGHAT and CDR2 as FQNNGV. CDR3 in DNA: TGTGCCAGCAGCTCCAGTAGCGGGGGCTACGAGCAGTACTTC. As protein: CASSSSSGGYEQYF.

This sequence joins TRBV2 and TRBJ1-2; D unresolved. Trimming cost V 2 bases and J 8 bases, with 15 bases left between them. The germline gives CDR1 SNHLY, CDR2 FYNNEI. The CDR3 runs to 14 residues. This chain's CDR3 is CASSESTVGLGYTF. CDR3 DNA sequence: TGTGCCAGCAGTGAAAGTACGGTCGGGTTGGGCTACACCTTC.

V gene TRBV19 combines with J gene TRBJ1-5; the match to TRBD1 covers 7 bases. The CDR3 extends over 14 amino acids. Germline CDR1 LNHDA, CDR2 SQIVND (reference sequence). J lost 6 bases, V lost 5 bases, and 7 bases had no gene match. CDR3 protein: CASSVSGGGQPQHF. CDR3 DNA sequence: TGTGCCAGTAGTGTTTCAGGGGGAGGTCAGCCCCAGCATTTT.

V and J are TRBV9 and TRBJ2-2; the match to TRBD2 covers 13 bases. CDR3 size: 16 residues. Germline V gene lookup returns CDR1 SGDLS and CDR2 YYNGEE. V trimming: 4 bases; J trimming: 7 bases; junction bases outside the gene matches: 7. In nucleotides, the CDR3 is TGTGCCAGCAGCCCAGGACTAGCGGGAGCCCACGGGGAGCTGTTTTTT. Translation gives CASSPGLAGAHGELFF.

The chain is built from TRBV4-3 and TRBJ2-5; 8 bases map to TRBD1. The CDR3 sequence is 16 residues long. Germline values: CDR1 LGHNA, CDR2 YSLEER. Losses at the gene ends were 1 base for V and 4 bases for J; bases not matched to a gene: 8. The CDR3 DNA reads as TGCGCCAGCAGCCAAGGACTTGGACAGGGACGAGAGACCCAGTACTTC. It yields the protein CASSQGLGQGRETQYF.

The chain employs TRBV7-2 and TRBJ1-1; D call uncertain. V lost 3 bases and J 3 bases, leaving 8 bases between the germline ends. CDR1 SGHTA and CDR2 FQGNSA come from the germline V gene. The CDR3 loop spans 13 amino acids. The CDR3: CASSFYPDTEAFF. The CDR3 nucleotides are TGTGCCAGCAGCTTTTACCCGGACACTGAAGCTTTCTTT.

The sample holds one count of this clone. This sequence joins TRBV7-8 and TRBJ1-1; TRBD1 matches at 9 bases. V shed 5 bases, J shed 1 base, and the junction held 5 bases outside the gene matches. CDR1 SGHVS and CDR2 FQNEAQ come from the germline V gene. The CDR3 spans 15 residues. The CDR3 nucleotides read TGTGCCAGCAGCGAGACAGGGGGTGGGAACACTGAAGCTTTCTTT. This sequence encodes CASSETGGGNTEAFF.

CDR3 sequence reads: CASSRGPTPVYGYTF. The CDR3 bases are TGTGCCAGCAGCAGGGGCCCGACGCCGGTCTATGGCTACACCTTC. The chain carries TRBV9 and TRBJ1-2; tentative D call: TRBD1 (5 bases). CDR1 and CDR2 from the germline V gene are SGDLS and YYNGEE. The CDR3 consists of 15 residues. The V end was cut by 4 bases, the J end by 4 bases, with 17 bases between.

This clone was counted once. This chain joins TRBV9 and TRBJ2-5; TRBD2 matches 8 bases. The CDR3 contains 15 residues. Germline CDR1 is SGDLS and CDR2 is YYNGEE. The V segment lost 1 base and the J segment 5 bases; nucleotides outside the gene matches: 7. The CDR3 protein is CASSVWGLDTETQYF. DNA for the CDR3: TGTGCCAGCAGCGTATGGGGACTAGACACGGAGACCCAGTACTTC.

This chain uses TRBV19 with TRBJ2-1; TRBD2 agrees at 8 bases. V shed 3 bases, J shed 6 bases, and the junction held 7 bases outside the gene matches. Germline-derived CDR1 and CDR2 are LNHDA and SQIVND (reference sequence). There are 15 residues in the CDR3. CDR3 nucleotide sequence: TGTGCCAGTAGTATTAGACGGGAGGGCCTCAATGAGCAGTTCTTC. Residues: CASSIRREGLNEQFF.

The rearrangement links TRBV6-1 to TRBJ1-6, with 9 bases that match TRBD1. The junction had 7 bases not matched to a gene; V was cut back by 2 bases and J by 14 bases. CDR1 and CDR2 from the germline V gene are MNHNS and SASEGT. This CDR3 comprises 14 residues. CDR3 amino acids: CASSEPGQGGTLHF. The CDR3 coding sequence is TGTGCCAGCAGTGAACCGGGACAGGGTGGGACCCTCCACTTT.

The chain recombines TRBV2 with TRBJ2-2; 9 positions match TRBD2. This CDR3 region has 16 residues. The trim removed 3 bases at V and 7 bases at J, leaving 9 bases unmatched. In germline, CDR1 is SNHLY, CDR2 FYNNEI. The CDR3 sequence is CASSDRLAGSSGELFF. For the CDR3, the DNA is TGTGCCAGCAGTGATAGGCTAGCGGGATCCAGCGGGGAGCTGTTTTTT.

The CDR3, as DNA: TGTGCCAGCAGCTCCCTCCTGAAACGTGCCGGCTATGGCTACACCTTC. Translating gives CASSSLLKRAGYGYTF. This chain uses TRBV11-2 with TRBJ1-2; D remains unclear. This CDR3 contains 16 residues. The germline V gene encodes CDR1 SGHAT and CDR2 FQNNGV. V was pared by 4 bases and J by 4 bases, with 19 bases between.